What follows are 31 T cell receptor beta chains derived from one specimen sequenced in a study of sequential checkpoint blockade in melanoma. The treatment was: randomized to nivolumab then ipilimumab (arm A) or the reverse (arm B). Sequenced by immunoSEQ multiplex PCR; TCRdb stores in-frame clones only, minus some. This sample has under 20,000 clones, with more than 75% found just once. The input for sequencing was CD8+ T cells sorted from blood (inferred from file names), taken from a patient given nivolumab and ipilimumab in sequence. These receptors were taken from a human donor with melanoma.

The chain joins TRBV27 to TRBJ2-7; 13 nucleotides match TRBD2. Trimming at V came to 6 bases and at J to 0 bases, leaving 8 bases not matched to a gene. Germline V gene lookup returns CDR1 MNHEY and CDR2 SMNVEV (reference sequence). This CDR3 is built from 17 residues. In DNA form, the CDR3 reads TGTGCCAGCAGGGGACTAGCGGGAACTAGTGCCTCCTACGAGCAGTACTTC. It translates to CASRGLAGTSASYEQYF.

This sequence joins TRBV14 and TRBJ2-7; TRBD1 is a possible D gene (6 bases). CDR1 SGHDN and CDR2 FVKESK come from the germline V gene. The CDR3 is 15 amino acids. V lost 1 base, J lost 3 bases, and 13 bases lay in between. CDR3 region: CASSQARGQFYEQYF. CDR3 DNA: TGTGCCAGCAGCCAAGCGCGAGGACAGTTCTACGAGCAGTACTTC.

This rearrangement joins TRBV30 to TRBJ2-7; 9 bases line up with TRBD1. V dropped 5 bases and J dropped 3; count of bases not matched to a gene: 8. Germline values: CDR1 GTSNPN, CDR2 SVGIG (reference sequence). The CDR3 covers 14 residues. The CDR3 here is CAWDYRGRFYEQYF. The CDR3 DNA follows: TGTGCCTGGGACTACAGGGGGCGATTCTACGAGCAGTACTTC.

The genes are TRBV4-1 and TRBJ2-7; D is ambiguous. Germline CDR1 MGHRA, CDR2 YSYEKL. The germline V and J ends were trimmed by 4 bases and 5 bases, with 15 bases remaining between them. The CDR3 totals 14 residues. This CDR3 reads CASSPARLAHEQYF. In nucleotides, the CDR3 is TGCGCCAGCAGCCCGGCAAGACTGGCCCACGAGCAGTACTTC.

The J gene is TRBJ2-3, the V gene TRBV4-1; 8 bases are a match to TRBD2. Germline V gene data show CDR1 as MGHRA and CDR2 as YSYEKL. V lost 4 bases and J lost 4; bases outside the gene matches: 13. The CDR3 spans 17 residues. Written as DNA, the CDR3 is TGCGCCAGCAGCCCTCTAACGACTAGCGCGACGTCAGATACGCAGTATTTT. Amino acid sequence: CASSPLTTSATSDTQYF.

This chain uses TRBV6-5 with TRBJ2-6, with D uncertain. The CDR3 loop spans 13 amino acids. V was shortened by 6 bases and J by 0 bases, with 3 bases between the two germline ends. Germline assignment: CDR1 MNHEY and CDR2 SVGAGI. CDR3 coding DNA: TGTGCCAGCAGCATCTCTGGGGCCAACGTCCTGACTTTC. Amino acids: CASSISGANVLTF.

The J gene is TRBJ2-7, the V gene TRBV27; 10 nucleotides line up with TRBD1. V was pared by 5 bases and J by 7 bases, with 14 bases of the junction left unmatched. Germline CDR1 MNHEY, CDR2 SMNVEV (reference sequence). This CDR3 is 16 amino acids long. The CDR3 DNA reads as TGTGCCAGCAGTGCTCGATCCGGGACAGGGGTTAGGGAGCAGTACTTC. Protein sequence: CASSARSGTGVREQYF.

The CDR3 bases are TGTGCCAGCAGTCTCCGACTAGCGGAGTACTACGAGCAGTACTTC. This encodes CASSLRLAEYYEQYF. This chain links TRBV6-5 with TRBJ2-7; 9 bases align to TRBD2. Trimming took 5 bases from V and 3 from J; bases not matched to a gene: 8. The CDR3 runs to 15 residues. The V gene's germline CDR1 is MNHEY and CDR2 SVGAGI.

This clone occurred a few times. This chain links TRBV19 with TRBJ1-4; no clear D gene. This CDR3 is 14 amino acids long. The V and J ends lost 4 bases and 3 bases respectively, with 9 bases between them. Germline values: CDR1 LNHDA, CDR2 SQIVND (reference sequence). The CDR3 protein is CASSTRFANEKLFF. The DNA for the CDR3 is TGTGCCAGTAGTACCAGGTTTGCTAATGAAAAACTGTTTTTT.

The chain has TRBV11-2 and TRBJ2-7, with 11 bases identical to TRBD1. J gave up 3 bases and V 3 bases, and 1 base lay outside the gene matches. From germline, CDR1 is SGHAT and CDR2 FQNNGV. The CDR3 has 14 amino acids. CDR3 nucleotides: TGTGCCAGCAGCTTGGGGACAGGGGGCTACGAGCAGTACTTC. Amino acids: CASSLGTGGYEQYF.

The chain has TRBV19 and TRBJ2-7; 10 positions match TRBD1. The germline CDR1 and CDR2 sequences are LNHDA and SQIVND (reference sequence). The CDR3 sequence is 14 residues long. Trimming took 3 bases from V and 7 from J; bases not matched to a gene: 6. CDR3 bases: TGTGCCAGTAGTATCCGGGACAGGGGTGAAGAGCAGTACTTC. Its protein is CASSIRDRGEEQYF.

The chain uses TRBV7-2 and TRBJ2-7, with 9 bases that match TRBD2. Trimming took 0 bases from V and 3 from J; bases not matched to a gene: 6. The CDR3 contains 16 residues. The V gene's germline CDR1 is SGHTA and CDR2 FQGNSA. The CDR3 loop reads CASSLALAGGHYEQYF. The CDR3 DNA is TGTGCCAGCAGCTTAGCGCTTGCGGGGGGGCACTACGAGCAGTACTTC.

This clone was observed a few times. The V call is TRBV6-1, the J call TRBJ2-7; TRBD1 aligns across 7 bases. The length of the CDR3 is 13 residues. The J segment lost 0 bases and the V segment lost 6 bases, leaving 2 bases of the junction unmatched. Looked up from germline, CDR1 is MNHNS and CDR2 is SASEGT. CDR3 amino acids: CASRDRTSYEQYF. The CDR3 DNA is TGTGCCAGCAGGGACAGGACCTCCTACGAGCAGTACTTC.

The V and J genes are TRBV4-3 and TRBJ2-7; TRBD1 is a possible D gene (5 bases). Germline V CDR1 and CDR2: LGHNA, YSLEER. V shed 0 bases and J shed 2 bases, with 11 bases lying between them. CDR3 length: 15 amino acids. CDR3 bases: TGCGCCAGCAGCCAAGATCGGTCAGGGCCCTACGAGCAGTACTTC. It is translated as CASSQDRSGPYEQYF.

V and J are TRBV9 and TRBJ2-7; no reliable D call. This CDR3 comprises 13 residues. Trimming removed 4 bases from V and 3 bases from J, with 11 bases in between. Per germline, CDR1 SGDLS and CDR2 YYNGEE. CDR3 coding DNA: TGTGCCAGCAGCCCCAGTCCGTACTACGAGCAGTACTTC. This translates into CASSPSPYYEQYF.

This clone was recorded only once. The chain uses TRBV2 and TRBJ1-1, with TRBD1 as a possible D gene (5 bases). Per the germline V gene, CDR1 is SNHLY and CDR2 is FYNNEI. CDR3 length: 16 amino acids. V was trimmed by 7 bases and J by 1 base, leaving 19 bases between them. CDR3 region: CASMATTGGRNTEAFF. DNA for the CDR3: TGTGCCAGCATGGCGACGACGGGGGGGAGGAACACTGAAGCTTTCTTT.

The rearrangement uses TRBV27 and TRBJ1-1; no firm D call. V was shortened by 2 bases and J by 0 bases, with 4 bases between the two germline ends. CDR3 size: 13 residues. The germline V gene has CDR1 MNHEY and CDR2 SMNVEV (reference sequence). The CDR3 reads CASSLSVNTEAFF. DNA of the CDR3: TGTGCCAGCAGTTTAAGCGTGAACACTGAAGCTTTCTTT.

Note on this clone: The same CDR3 also results from other DNA sequences found in this sample. The chain couples TRBV7-6 to TRBJ2-7; TRBD1 agrees at 10 bases. Germline CDR1 reads SGHVS; CDR2 reads FNYEAQ. The CDR3 loop spans 14 amino acids. V lost 5 bases to trimming and J lost 4 bases; unmatched junction nucleotides: 5. CDR3 DNA sequence: TGTGCCAGCAGCCCAGGACAGGGGGGTTACGAGCAGTACTTC. Residues: CASSPGQGGYEQYF.

This clone was detected a few times. V is TRBV30 and J is TRBJ1-6; no clear D gene. Per germline, CDR1 GTSNPN and CDR2 SVGIG (reference sequence). Trimming took 0 bases from V and 14 from J, leaving 14 bases between them. This CDR3 has 13 amino acids. The CDR3: CAWSVRGTRALHF. The CDR3 nucleotides are TGTGCCTGGAGTGTACGGGGAACGAGGGCCCTCCACTTT.

This chain connects TRBV29-1 to TRBJ2-7; 8 bases fit TRBD1. The CDR3 has 14 amino acids. Trimming at V came to 4 bases and at J to 3 bases, leaving 8 bases not matched to a gene. CDR1 and CDR2 from the germline V gene are SQVTM and ANQGSEA. The CDR3, as DNA: TGCAGCGTTGGATTGGGGACAGGTTTCTACGAGCAGTACTTC. Translation: CSVGLGTGFYEQYF.

CDR3 loop: CASSPGLTNTGELFF. The CDR3 DNA is TGCGCCAGCAGCCCGGGACTGACGAACACCGGGGAGCTGTTTTTT. This chain joins TRBV4-1 and TRBJ2-2; D possibly corresponds to TRBD2 (6 bases). V lost 4 bases, J lost 0 bases, and 9 bases lay in between. Germline CDR1 reads MGHRA; CDR2 reads YSYEKL. The CDR3 consists of 15 residues.

This clone was observed a few times. The chain joins TRBV7-8 to TRBJ2-7; 7 bases fit TRBD1. This CDR3 has 15 amino acids. V trimming: 5 bases; J trimming: 3 bases; junction bases outside the gene matches: 10. Per germline, CDR1 SGHVS and CDR2 FQNEAQ. The CDR3 nucleotides read TGTGCCAGCAGCCCAAGTCCGGGACAGTACTACGAGCAGTACTTC. It translates to CASSPSPGQYYEQYF.

This clone was counted a few times. The CDR3 DNA reads as TGTGCCTGGGCCATCGGAGGGTACGAGCAGTACTTC. This codes for CAWAIGGYEQYF. The V and J genes are TRBV30 and TRBJ2-7, with a possible D match to TRBD2 (6 bases). This CDR3 region has 12 residues. Germline V gene data show CDR1 as GTSNPN and CDR2 as SVGIG (reference sequence). With 5 bases removed from V and 4 bases from J, the gap between germline ends came to 12 bases.

The V and J genes are TRBV15 and TRBJ2-7, with TRBD1 matching over 7 bases. This CDR3 contains 16 residues. Germline CDR1 and CDR2: LNHNV and YYDKDF (reference sequence). Trimming removed 0 bases from V and 1 base from J; junction bases left unmatched: 6. In DNA form, the CDR3 reads TGTGCCACCAGCAGAGATAAGACAGGGAGTTCCTACGAGCAGTACTTC. Translating gives CATSRDKTGSSYEQYF.

The CDR3 reads CASSQRLAGYNEQFF. The CDR3 DNA is TGCGCCAGCAGCCAACGACTAGCGGGATACAATGAGCAGTTCTTC. The chain is built from TRBV4-1 and TRBJ2-1, with TRBD2 matching 11 bases. J was trimmed by 4 bases and V by 2 bases; bases with no gene match: 1. This CDR3 spans 15 amino acids. Germline lookup yields CDR1 MGHRA and CDR2 YSYEKL.

The chain has TRBV7-8 and TRBJ1-1; D is unresolved. The CDR3 covers 15 residues. Trimming left V 1 base short and J 4 bases short, with 13 bases between. CDR1 and CDR2 (germline): SGHVS, FQNEAQ. The CDR3 DNA follows: TGTGCCAGCAGCTTAGGCAACGCGGGCCCCACTGAAGCTTTCTTT. Translation: CASSLGNAGPTEAFF. The whole variable domain, remainder taken from reference TRBV7-8 and TRBJ1-1, is GAGVSQSPRYKVAKRGQDVALRCDPISGHVSLFWYQQALGQGPEFLTYFQNEAQLDKSGLPSDRFFAERPEGSVSTLKIQRTQQEDSAVYLCASSLGNAGPTEAFFGQGTRLTVV.

This clone was seen once. This chain connects TRBV6-1 to TRBJ1-1; no definite D call. Germline V CDR1 and CDR2: MNHNS, SASEGT. There are 13 residues in the CDR3. CDR3 nucleotide sequence: TGTGCGGCACGGGTTCGGTCTGGCACTGAAGCTTTCTTT. Translated, it gives CAARVRSGTEAFF.

The J gene is TRBJ1-5, the V gene TRBV28; 9 bases are a match to TRBD1. The CDR3 sequence is 17 residues long. The germline CDR1 and CDR2 sequences are MDHEN and SYDVKM. V lost 5 bases and J lost 4; bases outside the gene matches: 12. The CDR3 loop reads CASSPTRDREINQPQHF. The CDR3 nucleotides read TGTGCCAGCAGTCCCACTCGGGACAGGGAAATAAATCAGCCCCAGCATTTT.

This chain connects TRBV6-5 to TRBJ2-7; 9 bases agree with TRBD1. This CDR3 has 15 amino acids. With 2 bases clipped from V and 5 bases from J, the junction kept 7 bases outside the gene matches. Germline V gene data show CDR1 as MNHEY and CDR2 as SVGAGI. The CDR3 DNA follows: TGTGCCAGCAGTTACACCGGGACAGGGCGACACGAGCAGTACTTC. It encodes CASSYTGTGRHEQYF.

CDR3 amino acids: CASSQGANYGYTF. The CDR3 bases are TGCGCCAGCAGCCAGGGAGCTAACTATGGCTACACCTTC. The chain has TRBV4-1 and TRBJ1-2, with D unresolved. Trimming removed 3 bases from V and 0 bases from J, with 5 bases in between. This CDR3 contains 13 residues. Germline V gives CDR1 MGHRA, CDR2 YSYEKL.

On this clone: An end of the junction differs from the germline gene, which may be a read error. The gene calls are TRBV7-9 and TRBJ1-1; D is unresolved. The germline CDR1 and CDR2 sequences are SEHNR and FQNEAQ (reference sequence). The CDR3 spans 9 residues. The chain's CDR3 is CASTPGRSF. For the CDR3, the DNA is TGTGCCAGCACCCCGGGGAGGAGCTTT. The variable domain in full, completed from reference TRBV7-9 and TRBJ1-1, reads DTGVSQNPRHKITKRGQNVTFRCDPISEHNRLYWYRQTLGQGPEFLTYFQNEAQLEKSRLLSDRFSAERPKGSFSTLEIQRTEQGDSAMYLCASTPGRSFGQGTRLTVV.